Following are 4 T cell receptor beta chains from one sample sequenced in a study of response to subunit inactivated influenza vaccine. TCRdb re-called the RT-PCR reads through MiXCR, storing one row per CDR3 protein. The table records more than 450,000 distinct CDR3 sequences, about 11% of them present only once. The same data also contributed to another study, on T cells expressing NK-cell markers. That source notes: Production of TCR beta cDNA relied on 5'RACE template switching with UMIs.

The starting material was PBMCs from blood, obtained on the day of vaccination. Receptor source: a man aged 45-65 years who received an inactivated influenza vaccine.

The chain is built from TRBV11-2 and TRBJ2-2; D call uncertain. The CDR3 runs to 14 residues. CDR1 SGHAT and CDR2 FQNNGV come from the germline V gene. V dropped 5 bases and J dropped 7 bases, with 14 bases sitting between them. CDR3 residues: CASSPAGLIGELFF. The CDR3 DNA sequence: TGTGCCAGCAGCCCCGCAGGTCTCATCGGGGAGCTGTTTTTT.

This clonotype was seen a few times. The J gene is TRBJ2-5, the V gene TRBV20-1; D possibly corresponds to TRBD2 (6 bases). Looked up from germline, CDR1 is DFQATT and CDR2 is SNEGSKA (reference sequence). There are 16 residues in the CDR3. Trimming pared 1 base from V and 0 bases from J, leaving 15 bases between. The CDR3 spells CSARAYGTPYQETQYF. DNA for the CDR3: TGCAGTGCTAGAGCTTATGGGACTCCGTACCAAGAGACCCAGTACTTC.

This CDR3 reads CSARTLSAGGGYEQYF. In DNA, the CDR3 is TGCAGTGCTAGAACCCTTTCGGCGGGGGGCGGCTACGAGCAGTACTTC. The V gene is TRBV20-1, the J gene TRBJ2-7, with 8 nucleotides matching TRBD2. V lost 2 bases to trimming and J lost 3 bases; unmatched junction nucleotides: 12. The CDR3 has 16 residues. Looked up from germline, CDR1 is DFQATT and CDR2 is SNEGSKA (reference sequence).

The V gene is TRBV21-1, the J gene TRBJ1-2. TRBV21-1 is a pseudogene segment. The CDR3 runs 14 residues. CDR3 in DNA: TGTGCCAGCAGCGGGATTGGGCAGAACTATGGCTACACCTTC. It is translated as CASSGIGQNYGYTF.